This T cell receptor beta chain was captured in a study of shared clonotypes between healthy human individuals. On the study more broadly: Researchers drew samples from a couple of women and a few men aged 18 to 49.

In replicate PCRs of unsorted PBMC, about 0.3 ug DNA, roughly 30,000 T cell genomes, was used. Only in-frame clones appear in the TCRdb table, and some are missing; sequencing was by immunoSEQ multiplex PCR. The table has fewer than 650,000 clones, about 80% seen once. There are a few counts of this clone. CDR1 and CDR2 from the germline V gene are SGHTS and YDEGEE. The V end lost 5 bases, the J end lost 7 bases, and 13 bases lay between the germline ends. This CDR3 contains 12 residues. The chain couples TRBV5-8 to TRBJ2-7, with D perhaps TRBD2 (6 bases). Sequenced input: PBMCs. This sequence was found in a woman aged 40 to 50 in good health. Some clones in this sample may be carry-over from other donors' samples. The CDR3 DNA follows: TGTGCCAGCAGGGGGGGTGCTTATGAGCAGTACTTC. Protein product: CASRGGAYEQYF.